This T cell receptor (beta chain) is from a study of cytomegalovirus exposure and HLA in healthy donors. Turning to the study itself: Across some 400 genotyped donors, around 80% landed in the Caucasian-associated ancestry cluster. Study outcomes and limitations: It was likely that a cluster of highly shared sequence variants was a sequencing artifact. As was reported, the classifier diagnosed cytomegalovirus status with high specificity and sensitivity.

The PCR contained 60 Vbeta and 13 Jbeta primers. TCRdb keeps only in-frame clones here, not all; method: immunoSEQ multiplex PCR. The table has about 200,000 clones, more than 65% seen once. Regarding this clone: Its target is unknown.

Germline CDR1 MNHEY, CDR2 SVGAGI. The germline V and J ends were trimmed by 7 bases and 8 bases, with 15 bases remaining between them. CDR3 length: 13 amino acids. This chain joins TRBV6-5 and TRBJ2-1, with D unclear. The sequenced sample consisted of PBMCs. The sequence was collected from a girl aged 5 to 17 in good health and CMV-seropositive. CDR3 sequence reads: CASKGAVVDEQFF. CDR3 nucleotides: TGTGCCAGCAAAGGCGCGGTCGTGGATGAGCAGTTCTTC.